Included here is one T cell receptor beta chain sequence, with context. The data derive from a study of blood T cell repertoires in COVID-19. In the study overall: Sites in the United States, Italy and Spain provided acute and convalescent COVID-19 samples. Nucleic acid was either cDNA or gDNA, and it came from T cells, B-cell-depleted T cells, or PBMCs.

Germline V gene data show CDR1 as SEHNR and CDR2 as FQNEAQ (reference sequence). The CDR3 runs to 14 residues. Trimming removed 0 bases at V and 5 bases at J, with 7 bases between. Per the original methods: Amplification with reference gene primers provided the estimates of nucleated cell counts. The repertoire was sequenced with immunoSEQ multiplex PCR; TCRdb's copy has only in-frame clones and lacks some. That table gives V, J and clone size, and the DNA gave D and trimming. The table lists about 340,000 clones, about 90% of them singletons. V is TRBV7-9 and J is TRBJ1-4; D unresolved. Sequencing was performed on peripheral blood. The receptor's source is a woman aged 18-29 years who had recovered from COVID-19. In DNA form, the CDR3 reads TGTGCCAGCAGCTTAGCGTCAGCGAATGAAAAACTGTTTTTT. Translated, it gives CASSLASANEKLFF.